This is a list of T cell receptor beta chains from one sample in a study of T cell changes during pregnancy in multiple sclerosis. Sequencing was performed with immunoSEQ multiplex PCR; in TCRdb, only in-frame clones are kept and a portion is missing. The repertoire includes tens of thousands of clones, approximately 93% of them detected once, and roughly 1.8% sits in the top ten. Sequencing used peripheral blood, obtained after pregnancy. Receptor source: a female donor with multiple sclerosis, enrolled in a pregnancy study. CDR3s include the opening cysteine and the closing phenylalanine or tryptophan. The order of the fields is clone size, J gene, D gene, V gene, CDR3 DNA, CDR3 protein. D genes are given only for firm matches. Size tells how often a clone was seen (once, few, many) or the class of an expanded clone, and some rows leave it out.

>-|TRBJ2-3|TRBD2|TRBV5-1
TGCGCCAGCACGTCGACTAGCGGAATCACAGATACGCAGTATTTT
CASTSTSGITDTQYF
>-|TRBJ2-7|TRBD1|TRBV28
TGTGCCAGTCGACAGGGGGCTGCCTCCTCCTACGAGCAGTACTTC
CASRQGAASSYEQYF
>-|TRBJ2-3|-|TRBV6-5
TGTGCCAGCAGCCCACAGGGGACTAGCACAGATACGCAGTATTTT
CASSPQGTSTDTQYF
>-|TRBJ2-5|TRBD2|TRBV7-6
TGTGCCAGCAGCTCAGTGACTAGCGGGAGGGCCTTGGTGAGAGAGACCCAGTACTTC
CASSSVTSGRALVRETQYF
>-|TRBJ2-7|TRBD2|TRBV28
TGTGCCAGCAGTTTCCCCACCCCCAAACGCCGGACTAGCGGAAACTACGAGCAGTACTTC
CASSFPTPKRRTSGNYEQYF
>-|TRBJ1-1|-|TRBV7-9
TGTGCCAGCAGCACCAGCGTGGTTGAAGCTTTCTTT
CASSTSVVEAFF
>-|TRBJ2-7|-|TRBV18
TGTGCCAGCTCACCGGGGAGCTCCTACGAGCAGTACTTC
CASSPGSSYEQYF
>-|TRBJ2-1|TRBD2|TRBV5-1
TGCGCCAGCAGCCCACGTGGGCTAGCGGGAGGGCTAAATGAGCAGTTCTTC
CASSPRGLAGGLNEQFF
>once|TRBJ2-3|TRBD2|TRBV7-8
TGTGCCAGCAGCTTAGGGGCTAGCGGGAGTGGGGATACGCAGTATTTT
CASSLGASGSGDTQYF
>once|TRBJ2-1|TRBD2|TRBV7-3
TGTGCCAGCAGCTTAGGTCTAGCGGGAGGGCTCTACAATGAGCAGTTCTTC
CASSLGLAGGLYNEQFF
>once|TRBJ2-2|TRBD1|TRBV14
TGTGCCAGCAGCCAATACAGGGGTTTGGCCGGGGAGCTGTTTTTT
CASSQYRGLAGELFF
>-|TRBJ2-1|TRBD2|TRBV19
TGTGCCAGTACACGAGGTAGCGGGAGTAAGTATGAGCAGTTCTTC
CASTRGSGSKYEQFF
>-|TRBJ2-5|-|TRBV21-1
TGTGCCAGCAGCAAAGCCGAGAGACAAGAGACCCAGTACTTC
CASSKAERQETQYF
>-|TRBJ1-5|-|TRBV28
TGTGCCAGCAGTTTACCAGGGCCCGGCAAGGAGCCCCAGCATTTT
CASSLPGPGKEPQHF
>-|TRBJ2-1|TRBD1|TRBV7-9
TGTGCCAGCAGCCCCCGGGACAGGGTCGATGAGCAGTTCTTC
CASSPRDRVDEQFF
>-|TRBJ1-4|TRBD1|TRBV19
TGTGCCAGTACTGGGACAGGGGGACCCACTAATGAAAAACTGTTTTTT
CASTGTGGPTNEKLFF
>-|TRBJ2-5|TRBD2|TRBV11-2
TGTGCCAGCAGCTCCGGACTAGCGGGCCAAGAGACCCAGTACTTC
CASSSGLAGQETQYF
>once|TRBJ2-5|TRBD2|TRBV7-2
TGTGCCAGCAGTGGGACTATGGGTGGTGAGACCCAGTACTTC
CASSGTMGGETQYF
>-|TRBJ2-7|-|TRBV4-3
TGCGCCAGCAGCCAAGATCCAGGGGCGTACGAGCAGTACTTC
CASSQDPGAYEQYF
>-|TRBJ2-6|-|TRBV11-1
TGTGCCAGCAGCTTACTTGCGGGAACCTCTGGGGCCAACGTCCTGACTTTC
CASSLLAGTSGANVLTF
>-|TRBJ2-1|TRBD2|TRBV5-1
TGCGCCAGCAGCTCGGGACTAGCGGGAGGGCTGGGCTACGATGAGCAGTTCTTC
CASSSGLAGGLGYDEQFF
>-|TRBJ2-3|-|TRBV6-5
TGTGCCAGCAGTTTAACCGCGACAGGTGGCTCACATACGCAGTATTTT
CASSLTATGGSHTQYF
>-|TRBJ2-1|TRBD2|TRBV5-1
TGCGCCAGCAGCTCGGGACTAGCGGGAGGGCCCTTGGGTAATGAGCAGTTCTTC
CASSSGLAGGPLGNEQFF
>-|TRBJ1-1|-|TRBV5-4
TGTGCCACTACCGGGGGGGAAGTCATTGATTGGACCACTGAAGCTTTCTTT
CATTGGEVIDWTTEAFF
>-|TRBJ2-7|-|TRBV2
TGTGCCAGCAGTTCCCTCAGTAAGGGGTGGATCTACGAGCAGTACTTC
CASSSLSKGWIYEQYF
>-|TRBJ2-1|TRBD1|TRBV28
TGTGCCAGCAGTTTATCCGGACAGGCCGACAATGAGCAGTTCTTC
CASSLSGQADNEQFF
>-|TRBJ2-1|TRBD1|TRBV5-1
TGCGCCAGCAGCTTCCGACAGGGGGCCTACAATGAGCAGTTCTTC
CASSFRQGAYNEQFF
>-|TRBJ2-4|TRBD2|TRBV27
TGTGCCAGCAGCCTCCTAGCGGGCCGAGCCAAAAACATTCAGTACTTC
CASSLLAGRAKNIQYF
>-|TRBJ2-5|TRBD1|TRBV6-5
TGTGCCAGCAGCCGAGGGGGCGCTATCCAAGAGACCCAGTACTTC
CASSRGGAIQETQYF
>-|TRBJ2-7|TRBD2|TRBV7-2
TGTGCCAGCAGCCTAGGACTAGCGGGATACGAGCAGTACTTC
CASSLGLAGYEQYF
>-|TRBJ1-5|-|TRBV5-6
TGTGCCAGCAGCTTGGTGGGCAGGGGCCCCGAGTCCCAGCATTTT
CASSLVGRGPESQHF
>-|TRBJ2-5|-|TRBV18
TGTGCCAGCTCAATGGGGCTTGGGGAGACCCAGTACTTC
CASSMGLGETQYF
>-|TRBJ2-2|TRBD2|TRBV7-8
TGTGCCAGCAGCCCTAGACTAGCGGGAACGAACACCGGGGAGCTGTTTTTT
CASSPRLAGTNTGELFF
>-|TRBJ2-1|TRBD1|TRBV19
TGTGCCAGTAGTACTCCCCGGGACAGGGGCGTCGATGAGCAGTTCTTC
CASSTPRDRGVDEQFF
>-|TRBJ1-2|-|TRBV11-2
TGTGCCAGCAGCCCCCACTCGGGGGGCAGCTATGGCTACACCTTC
CASSPHSGGSYGYTF
>-|TRBJ2-1|TRBD2|TRBV6-4
TGTGCCAGCAGTGGGACTAGCGGGAGCAATGAGCAGTTCTTC
CASSGTSGSNEQFF
>-|TRBJ2-6|TRBD1|TRBV6-6
TGTGCCAGCATTGACAGGGGATCTGGGGCCAACGTCCTGACTTTC
CASIDRGSGANVLTF
>-|TRBJ1-1|TRBD1|TRBV6-5
TGTGCCAGCACCTCCGGGACAGGAGTACCTTCTTTCTTT
CASTSGTGVPSFF
>-|TRBJ1-1|-|TRBV5-4
TGTGCCAGCAGGAGCACAGGGAGCACTGAAGCTTTCTTT
CASRSTGSTEAFF
>-|TRBJ1-1|-|TRBV18
TGTGCCAGCTGTATGGACAGCGCGAACACTGAAGCTTTCTTT
CASCMDSANTEAFF
>-|TRBJ1-2|-|TRBV7-2
TGTGCCAGCAGCTCTCAGGCTGACTATGGCTACACCTTC
CASSSQADYGYTF
>-|TRBJ2-1|-|TRBV7-9
TGTGCCAGCAGCTTAGCGGCCGGGACAGAGCAGTTCTTC
CASSLAAGTEQFF
>-|TRBJ2-1|TRBD2|TRBV7-9
TGTGCCAGCAGCTTAGCAAGACTAGCGGACCTCTCCTACAATGAGCAGTTCTTC
CASSLARLADLSYNEQFF
>-|TRBJ2-3|-|TRBV11-3
TGTGCCAGCAGCCAAGACATTAGCACAGATACGCAGTATTTT
CASSQDISTDTQYF
>-|TRBJ1-1|-|TRBV12-5
TGTGCTAGTGGTTACCCCGGGGGGTCGATCGCTGAAGCTTTCTTT
CASGYPGGSIAEAFF
>-|TRBJ1-5|-|TRBV18
TGTGCCAGCTCACCACCGGGCAGGGGAGCCCAGCCCCAGCATTTT
CASSPPGRGAQPQHF
>-|TRBJ2-4|-|TRBV6-4
TGTGCCAGCAGTGAGGAAAGGGGAAACATTCAGTACTTC
CASSEERGNIQYF
>-|TRBJ2-5|TRBD2|TRBV5-4
TGTGCCAGCAGCTTGGATGCGGGAGCCTTCCAAGAGACCCAGTACTTC
CASSLDAGAFQETQYF